The 24 T cell receptor beta chains presented below share a single source sample, sequenced in a study of identical twins. TCRdb redid the calling of the 5' RACE reads with MiXCR, one entry per CDR3 protein. The sample carries around 650,000 distinct CDR3 sequences, about 7.6% recorded once. The sample was also linked to a second study, of yellow fever vaccine responses in identical twins.

The specimen was PBMCs. The receptors here all came from a woman under 30 in good health.

Many counts were recorded for this clonotype. The chain combines TRBV6-5 with TRBJ1-1, with 8 bases fitting TRBD1. Germline values: CDR1 MNHEY, CDR2 SVGAGI. V trimming: 4 bases; J trimming: 0 bases; junction bases outside the gene matches: 4. The CDR3 length is 15 residues. Here the CDR3 DNA reads TGTGCCAGCAGTTCTCGGACAGGGTTGAACACTGAAGCTTTCTTT. Amino acid sequence: CASSSRTGLNTEAFF.

Only a few counts were recorded for this clonotype. V gene TRBV20-1 combines with J gene TRBJ1-5, with unresolved D. Germline V gene lookup returns CDR1 DFQATT and CDR2 SNEGSKA (reference sequence). This CDR3 is 12 amino acids long. V was trimmed by 8 bases and J by 3 bases, leaving 11 bases between them. CDR3 in DNA: TGCAGTCTGGGTAAACCCAATCAGCCCCAGCATTTT. This translates into CSLGKPNQPQHF.

The chain uses TRBV29-1 and TRBJ2-7; D is unresolved. Between the trimmed V and J ends, which lost 3 bases and 5 bases, there was a span of 14 bases. Germline assignment: CDR1 SQVTM and CDR2 ANQGSEA. The CDR3 loop spans 13 amino acids. The CDR3 DNA is TGCAGCGTTGATCCTGGGCCTGGGGACGAGCAGTACTTC. Protein product: CSVDPGPGDEQYF.

This clonotype has more than one count but fewer than ten. The rearrangement joins TRBV20-1 to TRBJ1-5; D might be TRBD1 (6 bases). V was cut by 6 bases and J by 6 bases, with 18 bases left in between. The CDR3 is made up of 14 amino acids. The germline V gene encodes CDR1 DFQATT and CDR2 SNEGSKA (reference sequence). The CDR3 spells CSATAGEVRQPQHF. CDR3 DNA sequence: TGCAGTGCCACCGCAGGGGAGGTTCGTCAGCCCCAGCATTTT.

This clonotype was observed a few times. The chain combines TRBV27 with TRBJ2-3; perhaps D is TRBD1 or TRBD2 (5 bases each). Germline V CDR1 and CDR2: MNHEY, SMNVEV (reference sequence). V was clipped by 3 bases and J by 2 bases, with 9 bases between them. The CDR3 extends over 14 amino acids. In DNA, the CDR3 is TGTGCCAGCAGTTTGGGACCACTCACAGATACGCAGTATTTT. Translation: CASSLGPLTDTQYF.

The chain links TRBV12-3 or TRBV12-4 to TRBJ1-1; unclear D gene. This CDR3 comprises 12 residues. Trimming removed 11 bases from V and 1 base from J, with 11 bases in between. The CDR3, as DNA: TGTGCCGGAAAAAGAGGGAACACTGAAGCTTTCTTT. Amino acids: CAGKRGNTEAFF.

A few counts support this clonotype. V gene TRBV5-1 combines with J gene TRBJ1-2; D not resolved. Looked up from germline, CDR1 is SGHRS and CDR2 is YFSETQ. The CDR3 loop spans 16 amino acids. V lost 3 bases to trimming and J lost 0 bases, with 15 bases between them. This CDR3 is CASSSSDGKANYGYTF. The CDR3 coding sequence is TGCGCCAGCAGCTCCTCGGACGGAAAAGCTAACTATGGCTACACCTTC.

The chain uses TRBV20-1 and TRBJ2-5; no firm D call. Trimming shortened V by 2 bases and J by 9 bases, and 13 bases separated the two germline ends. The CDR3 runs to 12 residues. CDR1 DFQATT and CDR2 SNEGSKA come from the germline V gene (reference sequence). CDR3 sequence (DNA): TGCAGTGCTAGAAGAATGGTTGGGTCCCAGTACTTC. Its translation is CSARRMVGSQYF.

Ten or more counts support this clonotype. This rearrangement joins TRBV11-2 to TRBJ1-5; D is unclear. This CDR3 has 13 amino acids. V lost 3 bases to trimming and J lost 0 bases, with 3 bases between them. CDR1 SGHAT and CDR2 FQNNGV come from the germline V gene. The CDR3: CASSFNSNQPQHF. In DNA form, the CDR3 reads TGTGCCAGCAGCTTTAATAGCAATCAGCCCCAGCATTTT.

This clonotype has ten or more counts. The chain employs TRBV12-3 or TRBV12-4 and TRBJ1-5; 8 bases map to TRBD1. J gave up 10 bases and V 4 bases, and 9 bases lay outside the gene matches. The CDR3 runs to 14 residues. CDR3 amino acids: CASSSTGVRIPQHF. The CDR3 DNA follows: TGTGCCAGCAGTTCGACAGGGGTTAGGATACCCCAGCATTTT.

This clonotype appeared many times. This rearrangement joins TRBV11-2 to TRBJ2-7; D is undetermined. The CDR3 covers 14 residues. Germline V gives CDR1 SGHAT, CDR2 FQNNGV. V was clipped by 1 base and J by 1 base, with 8 bases between them. The CDR3 loop is CASSLGVGSYEQYF. The CDR3 DNA is TGTGCCAGCAGCTTAGGGGTGGGATCCTACGAGCAGTACTTC. Full variable domain (rest looked up from reference TRBV11-2 and TRBJ2-7): EAGVAQSPRYKIIEKRQSVAFWCNPISGHATLYWYQQILGQGPKLLIQFQNNGVVDDSQLPKDRFSAERLKGVDSTLKIQPAKLEDSAVYLCASSLGVGSYEQYFGPGTRLTVT.

This clonotype has a count of ten or more. The chain is built from TRBV20-1 and TRBJ2-3; TRBD1 matches at 8 bases. This CDR3 has 16 amino acids. Unmatched junction bases numbered 11, after V lost 1 base and J lost 5 bases. Germline V gives CDR1 DFQATT, CDR2 SNEGSKA (reference sequence). The CDR3 here is CSARGTLRGLVDTQYF. In DNA form, the CDR3 reads TGCAGTGCTAGAGGCACTCTCAGGGGGCTGGTAGATACGCAGTATTTT.

This clonotype was recorded many times. The chain joins TRBV12-5 to TRBJ1-5; D is unresolved. This CDR3 is 16 amino acids long. Germline CDR1 is LGHNT and CDR2 is FRNRAP. Trimming removed 0 bases from V and 3 bases from J, with 12 bases in between. CDR3 bases: TGTGCTAGTGGTTTGGTACGGGCGGGGAACAATCAGCCCCAGCATTTT. Protein: CASGLVRAGNNQPQHF.

The rearrangement links TRBV10-3 to TRBJ1-6; D remains ambiguous. The CDR3 contains 14 residues. Between the trimmed V and J ends, which lost 8 bases and 0 bases, there was a span of 8 bases. Germline-derived CDR1 and CDR2 are ENHRY and SYGVKD. Written as DNA, the CDR3 is TGTGCCATCGGGCGGAGCTCCTATAATTCACCCCTCCACTTT. As protein: CAIGRSSYNSPLHF.

The chain employs TRBV12-5 and TRBJ2-3; 14 nucleotides match TRBD2. After removal of 6 bases from V and 5 bases from J, the junction contained 4 bases not matched to a gene. The CDR3 consists of 15 residues. Germline CDR1 and CDR2: LGHNT and FRNRAP. The chain's CDR3 is CASGSGLAGGDTQYF. The CDR3 region has the DNA TGTGCTAGTGGCTCCGGACTAGCGGGAGGAGATACGCAGTATTTT.

There are a few counts of this clonotype. The V call is TRBV12-3 or TRBV12-4, the J call TRBJ2-5; 7 bases are shared with TRBD2. This CDR3 is 17 amino acids long. Germline trimming cut 5 bases from V and 4 bases from J; bases unmatched to any gene: 16. CDR3 in amino acids: CASSPTASGRTGETQYF. The DNA for the CDR3 is TGTGCCAGCAGTCCCACCGCTAGCGGTCGGACGGGAGAGACCCAGTACTTC.

This clonotype was recorded a few times. This rearrangement joins TRBV4-1 to TRBJ1-4, with TRBD1 as a possible D gene (6 bases). The length of the CDR3 is 16 residues. The V end was cut by 2 bases, the J end by 7 bases, with 17 bases between. Germline-derived CDR1 and CDR2 are MGHRA and YSYEKL. The CDR3: CASSQSPTGWAEKLFF. CDR3 nucleotide sequence: TGCGCCAGCAGCCAAAGCCCGACAGGATGGGCTGAAAAACTGTTTTTT.

This clonotype showed up just a few times. This sequence joins TRBV5-1 and TRBJ2-2, with D perhaps TRBD1 (8 bases). Germline CDR1 and CDR2: SGHRS and YFSETQ. The V and J ends lost 0 bases and 0 bases respectively, with 18 bases between them. This CDR3 has 19 amino acids. The CDR3 protein is CASSLGQGKLAANTGELFF. The CDR3 nucleotides are TGCGCCAGCAGCTTGGGACAGGGGAAGCTAGCGGCGAACACCGGGGAGCTGTTTTTT. The whole variable domain, remainder taken from reference TRBV5-1 and TRBJ2-2, is KAGVTQTPRYLIKTRGQQVTLSCSPISGHRSVSWYQQTPGQGLQFLFEYFSETQRNKGNFPGRFSGRQFSNSRSEMNVSTLELGDSALYLCASSLGQGKLAANTGELFFGEGSRLTVL.

This clonotype was seen many times. One end of the junction does not line up with germline, which may come from a read error. The genes are TRBV5-1 and TRBJ2-2, with D hard to call. The CDR3 contains 12 residues. The V gene's germline CDR1 is SGHRS and CDR2 YFSETQ. This CDR3 is CASSANTGELFF. In nucleotides, the CDR3 is TGTGCCAGCTCGGCGAACACCGGGGAGCTGTTTTTT.

This sequence joins TRBV19 and TRBJ2-1; possibly TRBD1 for D (6 bases). The CDR3 has 15 residues. The V end was cut by 5 bases, the J end by 5 bases, with 16 bases between. Germline V lookup: CDR1 LNHDA, CDR2 SQIVND (reference sequence). CDR3 bases: TGTGCCAGTAGTGGGACACCCAACCTGAACAATGAGCAGTTCTTC. It translates to CASSGTPNLNNEQFF. Supplemented by reference TRBV19 and TRBJ2-1, the full variable domain reads DGGITQSPKYLFRKEGQNVTLSCEQNLNHDAMYWYRQDPGQGLRLIYYSQIVNDFQKGDIAEGYSVSREKKESFPLTVTSAQKNPTAFYLCASSGTPNLNNEQFFGPGTRLTVL.

The chain is built from TRBV4-1 and TRBJ2-2; D call uncertain. From germline, CDR1 is MGHRA and CDR2 YSYEKL. CDR3 length: 15 amino acids. V was pared by 3 bases and J by 3 bases, with 11 bases between. The CDR3 loop is CASSQYSGHTGELFF. The CDR3 DNA follows: TGCGCCAGCAGCCAGTATAGTGGGCACACCGGGGAGCTGTTTTTT.

J is TRBJ2-5 and V is TRBV6-2 or TRBV6-3; TRBD2 matches at 8 bases. The CDR3 has 17 amino acids. Trimming at V came to 2 bases and at J to 0 bases, leaving 8 bases not matched to a gene. Per the germline V gene, CDR1 is MNHEY and CDR2 is SVGEGT. The CDR3 sequence is CASSYPTSGPYQETQYF. DNA for the CDR3: TGTGCCAGCAGTTACCCTACTAGCGGTCCCTACCAAGAGACCCAGTACTTC.

The chain has TRBV27 and TRBJ2-3; 8 positions agree with TRBD2. J lost 5 bases, V lost 4 bases, and 11 bases had no gene match. This CDR3 has 16 amino acids. From germline, CDR1 is MNHEY and CDR2 SMNVEV (reference sequence). The CDR3 here is CASSSSLRGGGDTQYF. DNA for the CDR3: TGTGCCAGCAGTTCCTCCCTCCGGGGGGGTGGAGATACGCAGTATTTT.

The chain recombines TRBV29-1 with TRBJ2-3, with 7 nucleotides matching TRBD1. Germline values: CDR1 SQVTM, CDR2 ANQGSEA. The length of the CDR3 is 13 residues. J gave up 4 bases and V 4 bases, and 5 bases lay outside the gene matches. As DNA, the CDR3 is TGCAGCGTTGCGTCAGGGGGTGCAGATACGCAGTATTTT. Translation: CSVASGGADTQYF.